These 23 T cell receptor beta chains share one sample of origin, sequenced in a study of shared clonotypes between healthy human individuals. Naive CD8 cells comprised CD45RO-negative, CCR7-positively selected cells, excluding terminally differentiated effector memory CD45RA+ cells. The repertoire was sequenced with immunoSEQ multiplex PCR; TCRdb's copy has only in-frame clones and lacks some. The sample has roughly 2.1 million clones; about 93% are singletons. Material for sequencing was naive CD8+ T cells from PBMCs. The source of these receptors is a man between 18 and 29 years old in good health. Some clones in this sample may be carry-over from other donors' samples.

The chain combines TRBV7-9 with TRBJ2-2; no definite D call. This CDR3 region has 13 residues. Germline CDR1 is SEHNR and CDR2 is FQNEAQ (reference sequence). V lost 5 bases to trimming and J lost 6 bases, with 10 bases between them. The CDR3 region has the DNA TGTGCCAGCAGCGCCAGATTGCCCGGGGAGCTGTTTTTT. This codes for CASSARLPGELFF.

Points on this clone: The same CDR3 arises from other DNA sequences in this sample as well. The chain combines TRBV5-1 with TRBJ2-7; TRBD1 might be the D (5 bases). Germline V gene sequence: CDR1 SGHRS, CDR2 YFSETQ. This CDR3 comprises 14 residues. Trimming left V 3 bases short and J 0 bases short, with 10 bases between. The CDR3 DNA follows: TGCGCCAGCAGCTCAACAGGTAGCTCCTACGAGCAGTACTTC. Its translation is CASSSTGSSYEQYF.

This sequence joins TRBV19 and TRBJ2-2, with D unresolved. Per the germline V gene, CDR1 is LNHDA and CDR2 is SQIVND (reference sequence). The CDR3 sequence is 13 residues long. Trimming shortened V by 3 bases and J by 5 bases, and 7 bases separated the two germline ends. The CDR3 nucleotides read TGTGCCAGTAGTATTGGGTGGACCGGGGAGCTGTTTTTT. This sequence encodes CASSIGWTGELFF.

This sequence joins TRBV27 and TRBJ2-5; 9 nucleotides align to TRBD1. After removal of 8 bases from V and 3 bases from J, the junction contained 19 bases not matched to a gene. The CDR3 extends over 18 amino acids. Germline CDR1 reads MNHEY; CDR2 reads SMNVEV (reference sequence). CDR3 coding DNA: TGTGCCAGCCTTTCTAGACAGGGGGTATCGAGTAAGGAAGAGACCCAGTACTTC. Its protein is CASLSRQGVSSKEETQYF.

The chain uses TRBV28 and TRBJ2-7, with 8 bases identical to TRBD2. The CDR3 covers 14 residues. The germline CDR1 and CDR2 sequences are MDHEN and SYDVKM. V dropped 3 bases and J dropped 8; count of bases not matched to a gene: 9. CDR3 amino acids: CASSLFSGGQQQYF. The CDR3 coding sequence is TGTGCCAGCAGTTTGTTTTCGGGAGGGCAACAGCAGTACTTC. The variable domain in full, with the rest retrieved from reference TRBV28 and TRBJ2-7, is DVKVTQSSRYLVKRTGEKVFLECVQDMDHENMFWYRQDPGLGLRLIYFSYDVKMKEKGDIPEGYSVSREKKERFSLILESASTNQTSMYLCASSLFSGGQQQYFGPGTRLTVT.

The genes are TRBV28 and TRBJ1-5; D may be TRBD1 (6 bases). Trimming left V 5 bases short and J 7 bases short, with 15 bases between. This CDR3 is 14 amino acids long. Germline V gives CDR1 MDHEN, CDR2 SYDVKM. The CDR3 loop is CASSPRGRRQPQHF. CDR3 bases: TGTGCCAGCAGTCCGAGGGGGAGAAGGCAGCCCCAGCATTTT.

In this sample, this clone turned up once. This chain connects TRBV5-4 to TRBJ1-2; no definite D call. The V and J ends lost 0 bases and 7 bases respectively, with 13 bases between them. The CDR3 is 14 amino acids. The germline CDR1 and CDR2 sequences are SGHNT and YYREEE (reference sequence). In DNA form, the CDR3 reads TGTGCCAGCAGCTTGGTGGAAGGTTACGCTGGCTACACCTTC. This encodes CASSLVEGYAGYTF. Supplemented by reference TRBV5-4 and TRBJ1-2, the full variable domain reads ETGVTQSPTHLIKTRGQQVTLRCSSQSGHNTVSWYQQALGQGPQFIFQYYREEENGRGNFPPRFSGLQFPNYSSELNVNALELDDSALYLCASSLVEGYAGYTFGSGTRLTVV.

The chain has TRBV19 and TRBJ1-2, with D uncertain. Trimming shortened V by 7 bases and J by 4 bases, and 13 bases separated the two germline ends. Germline CDR1 and CDR2: LNHDA and SQIVND (reference sequence). CDR3 length: 13 amino acids. CDR3 in DNA: TGTGCCAGTAATCCACCCGGAAGCTATGGCTACACCTTC. Amino acid sequence: CASNPPGSYGYTF.

This clone was seen a single time. This chain connects TRBV2 to TRBJ1-5, with D maybe TRBD1 (6 bases). The germline V gene has CDR1 SNHLY and CDR2 FYNNEI. The CDR3 is 18 residues long. Trimming left V 5 bases short and J 0 bases short, with 20 bases between. The CDR3 DNA reads as TGTGCCAGCAGTCGTCCGGTTGGAGGGGGGAATAGCAATCAGCCCCAGCATTTT. Its translation is CASSRPVGGGNSNQPQHF.

Only one count was recorded for this clone. The chain joins TRBV28 to TRBJ2-7; tentatively, D is TRBD1 (6 bases). The CDR3 runs to 15 residues. The V end lost 4 bases, the J end lost 2 bases, and 15 bases lay between the germline ends. Germline V gives CDR1 MDHEN, CDR2 SYDVKM. In DNA, the CDR3 is TGTGCCAGCAGTTCCAGGGACATTCTAGCCTACGAGCAGTACTTC. It specifies CASSSRDILAYEQYF.

V and J are TRBV4-1 and TRBJ1-4; TRBD1 matches at 7 bases. V was pared by 3 bases and J by 7 bases, with 11 bases of the junction left unmatched. The CDR3 totals 16 residues. Per the germline V gene, CDR1 is MGHRA and CDR2 is YSYEKL. CDR3 protein: CASSHAGGGAGEKLFF. CDR3 in DNA: TGCGCCAGCAGCCATGCGGGAGGGGGCGCGGGTGAAAAACTGTTTTTT.

The chain has TRBV11-3 and TRBJ2-3; D unclear. Germline CDR1 is SGHNT and CDR2 is YENEEA. Trimming removed 5 bases from V and 5 bases from J, with 11 bases in between. The CDR3 extends over 13 amino acids. The CDR3 DNA reads TGTGCCAGCAGCCCCCGTTCCGGAGATACGCAGTATTTT. It encodes CASSPRSGDTQYF.

This chain uses TRBV7-3 with TRBJ2-3; D unclear. Per germline, CDR1 SGHTA and CDR2 FQGTGA. This CDR3 contains 14 residues. The germline V and J ends were trimmed by 1 base and 1 base, with 6 bases remaining between them. CDR3 protein: CASSLRAGTDTQYF. Written as DNA, the CDR3 is TGTGCCAGCAGCTTAAGGGCGGGCACAGATACGCAGTATTTT.

A remark on this clone: Other DNA sequences in the sample encode the same CDR3. The chain employs TRBV10-3 and TRBJ2-7; 9 bases are shared with TRBD1. Trimming took 2 bases from V and 2 from J; bases not matched to a gene: 1. Germline CDR1 reads ENHRY; CDR2 reads SYGVKD. The CDR3 runs 14 residues. The CDR3 nucleotides are TGTGCCATCAGTGAGGGGACAGGGCCCTACGAGCAGTACTTC. Translated: CAISEGTGPYEQYF.

The V and J genes are TRBV19 and TRBJ2-1; 8 bases align to TRBD1. CDR3 length equals 16 residues. CDR1 is LNHDA, CDR2 SQIVND, per germline (reference sequence). Trimming cost V 3 bases and J 2 bases; bases outside gene matches: 6. The CDR3 spells CASSIVQGGPYNEQFF. DNA for the CDR3: TGTGCCAGTAGTATCGTACAGGGGGGTCCCTACAATGAGCAGTTCTTC. Using reference TRBV19 and TRBJ2-1 for the parts outside the CDR3, the full variable domain is DGGITQSPKYLFRKEGQNVTLSCEQNLNHDAMYWYRQDPGQGLRLIYYSQIVNDFQKGDIAEGYSVSREKKESFPLTVTSAQKNPTAFYLCASSIVQGGPYNEQFFGPGTRLTVL.

The rearrangement uses TRBV28 and TRBJ2-7; 9 nucleotides line up with TRBD1. This CDR3 is built from 14 residues. Germline CDR1 reads MDHEN; CDR2 reads SYDVKM. V gave up 7 bases and J gave up 5 bases; unmatched junction bases: 9. CDR3 DNA: TGTGCCAGCACCCCGGCCGGGACAGGGAACGAGCAGTACTTC. Protein: CASTPAGTGNEQYF.

This clone was counted once. This rearrangement joins TRBV10-3 to TRBJ2-7; D call uncertain. The V gene's germline CDR1 is ENHRY and CDR2 SYGVKD. V was shortened by 2 bases and J by 1 base, with 12 bases between the two germline ends. The CDR3 has 15 residues. The CDR3 region is CAISEEEPTSYEQYF. CDR3 bases: TGTGCCATCAGTGAGGAGGAACCCACATCCTACGAGCAGTACTTC.

The rearrangement uses TRBV28 and TRBJ2-1, with D perhaps matching TRBD2 (5 bases). V lost 6 bases, J lost 0 bases, and 12 bases lay in between. This CDR3 is built from 15 residues. Germline assignment: CDR1 MDHEN and CDR2 SYDVKM. The chain's CDR3 is CASSTPDSSYNEQFF. The CDR3 nucleotides read TGTGCCAGCAGCACCCCGGACTCCTCCTACAATGAGCAGTTCTTC.

About this clone itself: This specimen includes other DNA sequences encoding the same CDR3. This rearrangement joins TRBV7-9 to TRBJ1-1; D gene uncertain. V was pared by 1 base and J by 2 bases, with 5 bases between. The CDR3 sequence is 13 residues long. Germline CDR1 SEHNR, CDR2 FQNEAQ (reference sequence). The CDR3: CASSLGKNTEAFF. In DNA form, the CDR3 reads TGTGCCAGCAGCTTAGGAAAAAACACTGAAGCTTTCTTT.

The CDR3 loop reads CASSLASLSVANEKLFF. In DNA, the CDR3 is TGTGCCAGCAGCTTAGCGTCCCTCTCGGTGGCTAATGAAAAACTGTTTTTT. The rearrangement links TRBV7-9 to TRBJ1-4; D is undetermined. With 0 bases removed from V and 3 bases from J, the gap between germline ends came to 14 bases. The CDR3 is 17 amino acids. The germline gives CDR1 SEHNR, CDR2 FQNEAQ (reference sequence).

V is TRBV5-6 and J is TRBJ1-4, with a possible D match to TRBD1 (5 bases). Germline loops: CDR1 SGHDT, CDR2 YYEEEE. The length of the CDR3 is 15 residues. V lost 3 bases to trimming and J lost 5 bases, with 14 bases between them. The CDR3 is CASSSDGASNEKLFF. CDR3 nucleotide sequence: TGTGCCAGCAGCTCGGACGGGGCATCCAATGAAAAACTGTTTTTT.

The rearrangement joins TRBV11-2 to TRBJ2-1, with no clear D. The V end was cut by 3 bases, the J end by 8 bases, with 8 bases between. The CDR3 has 12 residues. The germline V gene encodes CDR1 SGHAT and CDR2 FQNNGV. CDR3 loop: CASSFTPHEQFF. The DNA of the CDR3 is TGTGCCAGCAGCTTCACTCCCCATGAGCAGTTCTTC.

The chain links TRBV5-4 to TRBJ2-3; 14 nucleotides line up with TRBD2. This CDR3 spans 18 amino acids. Germline lookup yields CDR1 SGHNT and CDR2 YYREEE (reference sequence). With V trimmed by 4 bases and J by 4 bases, 11 bases remained unmatched. The CDR3 reads CASSLGLAGVGRADTQYF. In DNA, the CDR3 is TGTGCCAGCAGCCTGGGACTAGCGGGAGTGGGGCGGGCAGATACGCAGTATTTT. Full variable domain (rest looked up from reference TRBV5-4 and TRBJ2-3): ETGVTQSPTHLIKTRGQQVTLRCSSQSGHNTVSWYQQALGQGPQFIFQYYREEENGRGNFPPRFSGLQFPNYSSELNVNALELDDSALYLCASSLGLAGVGRADTQYFGPGTRLTVL.